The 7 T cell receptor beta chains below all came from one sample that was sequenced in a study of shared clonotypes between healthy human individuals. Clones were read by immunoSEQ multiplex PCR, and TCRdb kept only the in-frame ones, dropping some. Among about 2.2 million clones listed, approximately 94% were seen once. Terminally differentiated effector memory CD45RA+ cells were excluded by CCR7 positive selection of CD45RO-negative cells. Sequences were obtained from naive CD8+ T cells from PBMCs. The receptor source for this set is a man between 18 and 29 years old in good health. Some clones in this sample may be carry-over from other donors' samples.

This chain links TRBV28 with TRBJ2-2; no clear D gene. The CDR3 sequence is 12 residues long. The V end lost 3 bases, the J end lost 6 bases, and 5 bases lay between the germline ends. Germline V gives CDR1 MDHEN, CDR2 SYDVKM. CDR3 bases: TGTGCCAGCAGTTTGTTTGCCGGGGAGCTGTTTTTT. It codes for CASSLFAGELFF.

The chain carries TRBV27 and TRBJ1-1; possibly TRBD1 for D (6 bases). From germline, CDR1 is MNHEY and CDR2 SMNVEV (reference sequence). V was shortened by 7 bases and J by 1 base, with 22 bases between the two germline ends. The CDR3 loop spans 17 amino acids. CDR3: CASTLNGGPEGNTEAFF. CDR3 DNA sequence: TGTGCCAGCACCCTAAATGGGGGCCCCGAGGGGAACACTGAAGCTTTCTTT.

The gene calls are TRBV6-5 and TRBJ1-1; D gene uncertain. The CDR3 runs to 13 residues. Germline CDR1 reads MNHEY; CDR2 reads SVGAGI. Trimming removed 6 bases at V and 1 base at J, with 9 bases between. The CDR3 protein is CASSRAENTEAFF. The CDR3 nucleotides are TGTGCCAGCAGCCGGGCAGAGAACACTGAAGCTTTCTTT.

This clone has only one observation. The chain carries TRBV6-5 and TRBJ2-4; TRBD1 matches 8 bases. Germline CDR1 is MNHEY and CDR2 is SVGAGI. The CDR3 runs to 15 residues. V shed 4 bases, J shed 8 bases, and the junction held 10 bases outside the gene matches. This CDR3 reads CASSSLGTGDDIQYF. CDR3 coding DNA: TGTGCCAGCAGTTCCCTGGGGACAGGCGATGACATTCAGTACTTC.

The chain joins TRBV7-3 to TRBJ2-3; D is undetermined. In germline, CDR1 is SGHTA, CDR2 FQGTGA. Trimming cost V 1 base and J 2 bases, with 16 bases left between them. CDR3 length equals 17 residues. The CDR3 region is CASSLNGRQINTDTQYF. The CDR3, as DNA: TGTGCCAGCAGCTTAAATGGAAGGCAGATAAACACAGATACGCAGTATTTT.

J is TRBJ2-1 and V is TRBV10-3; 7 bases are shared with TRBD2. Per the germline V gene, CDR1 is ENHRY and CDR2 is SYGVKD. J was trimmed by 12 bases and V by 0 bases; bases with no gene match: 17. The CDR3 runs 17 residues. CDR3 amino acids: CAISESLREGPRLRQFF. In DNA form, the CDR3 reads TGTGCCATCAGTGAGTCTTTGAGGGAGGGCCCCCGATTGAGGCAGTTCTTC.

The CDR3 DNA reads as TGTGCCAGCAGCTTAGCCAGGAGGGGCAGGGCGGAAGACACTGAAGCTTTCTTT. Protein sequence: CASSLARRGRAEDTEAFF. The chain has TRBV7-8 and TRBJ1-1; a weak D match, TRBD1 (5 bases). Deletions cut 0 bases from V and 3 bases from J, with 20 bases between. The CDR3 has 18 amino acids. Germline CDR1 reads SGHVS; CDR2 reads FQNEAQ.